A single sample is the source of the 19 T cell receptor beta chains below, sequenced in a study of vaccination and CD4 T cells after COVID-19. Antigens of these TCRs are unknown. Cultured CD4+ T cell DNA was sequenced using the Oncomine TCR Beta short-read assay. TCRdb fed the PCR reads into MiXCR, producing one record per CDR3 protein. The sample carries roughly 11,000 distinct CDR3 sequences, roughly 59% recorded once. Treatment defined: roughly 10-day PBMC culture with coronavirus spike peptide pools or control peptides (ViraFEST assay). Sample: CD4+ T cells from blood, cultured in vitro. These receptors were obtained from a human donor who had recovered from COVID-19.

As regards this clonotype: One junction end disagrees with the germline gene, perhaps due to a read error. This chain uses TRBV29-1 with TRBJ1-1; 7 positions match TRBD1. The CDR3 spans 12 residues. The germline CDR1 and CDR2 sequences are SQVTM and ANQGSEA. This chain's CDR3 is CSGRTGGGEPFF. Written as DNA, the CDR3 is TGCAGCGGGCGGACAGGCGGGGGTGAACCTTTCTTT.

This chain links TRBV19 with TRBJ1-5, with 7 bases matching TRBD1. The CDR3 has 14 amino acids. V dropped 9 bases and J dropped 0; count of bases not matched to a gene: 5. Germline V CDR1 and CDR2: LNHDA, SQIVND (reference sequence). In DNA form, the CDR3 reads TGTGCCAGCCGGGACAGCTATAGCAATCAGCCCCAGCATTTT. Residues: CASRDSYSNQPQHF.

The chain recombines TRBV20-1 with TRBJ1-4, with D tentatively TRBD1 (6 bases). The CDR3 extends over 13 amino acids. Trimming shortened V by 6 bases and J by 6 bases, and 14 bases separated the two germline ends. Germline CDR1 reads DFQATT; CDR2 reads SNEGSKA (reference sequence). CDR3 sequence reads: CSAQTGKDEKLFF. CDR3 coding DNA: TGCAGTGCCCAAACAGGGAAGGATGAAAAACTGTTTTTT.

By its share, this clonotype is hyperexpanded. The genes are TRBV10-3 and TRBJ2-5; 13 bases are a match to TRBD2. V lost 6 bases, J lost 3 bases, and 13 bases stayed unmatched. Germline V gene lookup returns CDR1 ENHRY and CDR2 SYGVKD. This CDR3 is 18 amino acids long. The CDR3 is CAISVGTMGTSGKETQYF. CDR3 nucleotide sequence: TGTGCCATCAGCGTCGGGACTATGGGGACTAGCGGGAAAGAGACCCAGTACTTC.

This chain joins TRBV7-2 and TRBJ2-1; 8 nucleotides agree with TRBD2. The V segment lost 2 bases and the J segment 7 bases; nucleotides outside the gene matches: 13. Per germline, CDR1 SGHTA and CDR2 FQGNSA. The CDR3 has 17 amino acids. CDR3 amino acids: CASSLLPIFGRGNEQFF. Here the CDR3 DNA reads TGTGCCAGCAGCTTACTTCCTATATTCGGGAGGGGGAATGAGCAGTTCTTC.

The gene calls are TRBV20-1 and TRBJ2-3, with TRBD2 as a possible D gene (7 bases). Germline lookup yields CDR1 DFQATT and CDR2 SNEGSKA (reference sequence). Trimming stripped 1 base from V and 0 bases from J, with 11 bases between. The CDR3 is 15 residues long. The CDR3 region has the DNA TGCAGTGCTAGAGTTGGGGGGGCTAGCACAGATACGCAGTATTTT. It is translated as CSARVGGASTDTQYF.

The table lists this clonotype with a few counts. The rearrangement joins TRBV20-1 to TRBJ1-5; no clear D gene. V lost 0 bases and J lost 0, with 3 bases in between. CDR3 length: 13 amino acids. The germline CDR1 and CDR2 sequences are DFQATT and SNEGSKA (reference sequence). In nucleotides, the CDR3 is TGCAGTGCTAGAGAATTTAGCAATCAGCCCCAGCATTTT. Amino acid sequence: CSAREFSNQPQHF.

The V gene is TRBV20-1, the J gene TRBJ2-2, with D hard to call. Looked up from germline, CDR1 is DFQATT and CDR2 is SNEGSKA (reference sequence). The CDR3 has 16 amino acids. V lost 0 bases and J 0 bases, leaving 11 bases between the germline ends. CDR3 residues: CSARDPGGANTGELFF. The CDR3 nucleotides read TGCAGTGCTAGAGACCCCGGTGGGGCGAACACCGGGGAGCTGTTTTTT.

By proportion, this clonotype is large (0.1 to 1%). The CDR3 is CASSLRDRGRTGELFF. The CDR3 coding sequence is TGTGCCAGCAGCTTAAGAGACAGGGGGCGAACCGGGGAGCTGTTTTTT. The rearrangement joins TRBV7-8 to TRBJ2-2; 10 bases agree with TRBD1. J gave up 5 bases and V 2 bases, and 5 bases lay outside the gene matches. CDR1 is SGHVS and CDR2 is FQNEAQ in the germline V gene. The CDR3 is 16 residues long.

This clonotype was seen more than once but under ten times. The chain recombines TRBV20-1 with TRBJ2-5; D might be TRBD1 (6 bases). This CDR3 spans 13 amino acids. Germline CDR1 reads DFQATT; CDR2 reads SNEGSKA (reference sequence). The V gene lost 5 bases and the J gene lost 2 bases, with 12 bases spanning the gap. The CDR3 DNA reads TGCAGTGCTTCCGGACAGCTTCAAGAGACCCAGTACTTC. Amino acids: CSASGQLQETQYF.

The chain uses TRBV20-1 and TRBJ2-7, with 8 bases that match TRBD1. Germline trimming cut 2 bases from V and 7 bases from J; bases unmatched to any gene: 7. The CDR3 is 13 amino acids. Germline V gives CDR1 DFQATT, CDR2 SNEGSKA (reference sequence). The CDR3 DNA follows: TGCAGTGCTAGAAGTCAGGGGGCGGGAGAGCAGTACTTC. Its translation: CSARSQGAGEQYF.

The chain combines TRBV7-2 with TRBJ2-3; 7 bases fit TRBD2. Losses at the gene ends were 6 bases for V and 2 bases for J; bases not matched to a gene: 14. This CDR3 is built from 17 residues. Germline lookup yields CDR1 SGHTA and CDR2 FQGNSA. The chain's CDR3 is CASSSSGDGRTTDTQYF. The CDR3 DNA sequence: TGTGCCAGCAGTTCAAGTGGCGACGGGAGGACCACAGATACGCAGTATTTT.

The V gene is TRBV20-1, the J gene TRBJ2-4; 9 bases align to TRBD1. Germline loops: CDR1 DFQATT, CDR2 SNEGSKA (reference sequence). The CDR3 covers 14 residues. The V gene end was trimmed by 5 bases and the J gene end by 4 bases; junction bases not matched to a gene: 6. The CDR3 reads CSAPRTGEKNIQYF. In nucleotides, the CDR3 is TGCAGTGCTCCTAGGACAGGGGAGAAAAACATTCAGTACTTC.

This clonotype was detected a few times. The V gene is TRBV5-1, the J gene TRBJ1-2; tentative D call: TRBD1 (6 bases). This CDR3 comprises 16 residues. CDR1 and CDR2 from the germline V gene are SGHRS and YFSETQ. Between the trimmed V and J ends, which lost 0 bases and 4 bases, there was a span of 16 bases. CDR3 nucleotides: TGCGCCAGCAGCTTGGCCGGGACATCCTCATTCTATGGCTACACCTTC. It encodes CASSLAGTSSFYGYTF.

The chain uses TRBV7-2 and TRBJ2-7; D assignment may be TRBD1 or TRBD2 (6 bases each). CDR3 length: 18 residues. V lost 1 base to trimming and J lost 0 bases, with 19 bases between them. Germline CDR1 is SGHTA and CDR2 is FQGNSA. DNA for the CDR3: TGTGCCAGCAGCTTAGGGGGTCCGGGGGCGACCCTCTCCTACGAGCAGTACTTC. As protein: CASSLGGPGATLSYEQYF.

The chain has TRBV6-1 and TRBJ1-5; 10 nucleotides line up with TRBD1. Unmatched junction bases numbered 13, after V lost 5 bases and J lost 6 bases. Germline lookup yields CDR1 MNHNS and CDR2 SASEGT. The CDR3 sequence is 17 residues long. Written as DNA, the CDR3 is TGTGCCAGCAGTCTGGGACGGACAGGGGGGAGAATTCAGCCCCAGCATTTT. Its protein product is CASSLGRTGGRIQPQHF.

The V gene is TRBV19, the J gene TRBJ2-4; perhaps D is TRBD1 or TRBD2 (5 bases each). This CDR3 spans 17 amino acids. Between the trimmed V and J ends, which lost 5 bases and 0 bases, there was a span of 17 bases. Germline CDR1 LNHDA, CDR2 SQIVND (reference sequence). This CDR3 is CASSHPRGSLAKNIQYF. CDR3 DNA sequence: TGTGCCAGTAGTCACCCCCGGGGCAGTCTAGCCAAAAACATTCAGTACTTC. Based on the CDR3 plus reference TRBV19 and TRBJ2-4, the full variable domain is DGGITQSPKYLFRKEGQNVTLSCEQNLNHDAMYWYRQDPGQGLRLIYYSQIVNDFQKGDIAEGYSVSREKKESFPLTVTSAQKNPTAFYLCASSHPRGSLAKNIQYFGAGTRLSVL.

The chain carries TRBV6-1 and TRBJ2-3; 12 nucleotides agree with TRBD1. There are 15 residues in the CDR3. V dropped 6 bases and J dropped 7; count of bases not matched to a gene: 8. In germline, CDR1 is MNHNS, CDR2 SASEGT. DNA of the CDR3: TGTGCCAGCAGCCCGGGACAGGGGGCGCGATATACGCAGTATTTT. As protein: CASSPGQGARYTQYF.

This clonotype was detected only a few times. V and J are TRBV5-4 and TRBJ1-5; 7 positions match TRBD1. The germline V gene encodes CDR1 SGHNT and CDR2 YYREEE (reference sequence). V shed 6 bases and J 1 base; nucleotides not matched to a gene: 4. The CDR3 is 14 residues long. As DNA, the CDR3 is TGTGCCAGCACCTTACAGGGGAGCAATCAGCCCCAGCATTTT. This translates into CASTLQGSNQPQHF.